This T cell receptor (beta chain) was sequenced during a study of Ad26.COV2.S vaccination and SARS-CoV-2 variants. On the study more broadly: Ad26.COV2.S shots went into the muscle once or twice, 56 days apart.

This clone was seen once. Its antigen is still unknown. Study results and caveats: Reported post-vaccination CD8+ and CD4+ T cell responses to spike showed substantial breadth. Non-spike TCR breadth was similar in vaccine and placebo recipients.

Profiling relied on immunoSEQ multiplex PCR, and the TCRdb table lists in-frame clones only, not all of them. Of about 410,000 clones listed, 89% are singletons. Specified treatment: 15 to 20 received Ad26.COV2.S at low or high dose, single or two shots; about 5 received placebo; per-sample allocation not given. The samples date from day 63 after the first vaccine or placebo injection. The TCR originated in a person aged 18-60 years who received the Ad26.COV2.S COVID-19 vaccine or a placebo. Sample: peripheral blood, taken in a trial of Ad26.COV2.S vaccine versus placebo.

CDR3 residues: CSVEDLGSGGGEKLFF. CDR3 coding DNA: TGCAGCGTTGAAGATCTTGGGTCGGGGGGAGGTGAAAAACTGTTTTTT. The V call is TRBV29-1, the J call TRBJ1-4; possibly TRBD1 for D (5 bases). The CDR3 has 16 residues. Germline CDR1 is SQVTM and CDR2 is ANQGSEA. V lost 0 bases and J lost 7, with 18 bases in between.